Sequencing of this TCR beta chain was carried out in a study of OX40 agonist ivuxolimab in advanced cancers. Overall study: Past anti-PD-1, anti-PD-L1 or anti-CTLA-4 therapy was accepted, and 40% to 50% had received some. Three patients got partial responses; one had hepatocellular carcinoma and two had cutaneous melanoma. Study findings and constraints: In the expanded peripheral T cells, antigen specificity was never determined. Average numbers of expanded clones were greater in CD8+ T cells than in CD4+.

The assay was immunoSEQ multiplex PCR, and TCRdb's table has in-frame clones only and misses some. The sample has about 50,000 clones; approximately 85% are singletons. Comments on this clone: Its specificity is not known.

In germline, CDR1 is LNHDA, CDR2 SQIVND (reference sequence). Losses at the gene ends were 6 bases for V and 4 bases for J; bases not matched to a gene: 3. The CDR3 runs 13 residues. Sequences were derived from CD4+ or CD8+ T cells sorted from blood, sampled in a trial of the OX40 agonist ivuxolimab. The V and J genes are TRBV19 and TRBJ2-5; 9 positions agree with TRBD1. The receptor comes from an adult with an advanced solid tumor such as melanoma, head and neck, liver or kidney cancer. The CDR3 DNA reads TGTGCCAGTAGCCAGGACAGGGGAGAGACCCAGTACTTC. Protein: CASSQDRGETQYF.